These T cell receptor beta chains were read from a single sample in a study of cytomegalovirus exposure and HLA in healthy donors. The method was immunoSEQ multiplex PCR; TCRdb's version includes in-frame clones alone and lacks a portion of them. The data contain around 190,000 clones, less than 85% of them singletons. The sample taken for sequencing was PBMCs. The receptor set was obtained from a man aged 30-40 years in good health and CMV-seropositive. CDR3s include the opening cysteine and the closing phenylalanine or tryptophan.

CDR3 length	V gene	J gene	CDR3 protein
16	TRBV7-2	TRBJ2-7	CASSLVGGTASYEQYF
16	TRBV19	TRBJ1-1	CASSPHYSGGRAEAFF
17	TRBV4-1	TRBJ2-1	CASSQVGTRSSYNEQFF
14	TRBV18	TRBJ2-5	CASSPTGSQETQYF
17	TRBV5-5	TRBJ2-7	CASRLSTSGLSSYEQYF
14	TRBV5-5	TRBJ2-5	CASSPGTPQETQYF
16	TRBV5-6	TRBJ2-7	CASSARQGVGPYEQYF
17	TRBV7-9	TRBJ2-5	CASSLDRRREGRETQYF
14	TRBV7-2	TRBJ2-7	CASSSDRGTYEQYF
17	TRBV19	TRBJ2-1	CASSIKLAGGRYNEQFF
13	TRBV30	TRBJ1-4	CAWKVRLNEKLFF
14	TRBV19	TRBJ2-5	CASSLTSGQETQYF
13	TRBV5-1	TRBJ2-7	CASSWDSTYEQYF
17	TRBV10-3	TRBJ2-2	CAISDSTGSTNTGELFF
17	TRBV5-1	TRBJ2-1	CASSLPTGGDFYNEQFF
16	TRBV5-1	TRBJ2-3	CASSLRVAGVTDTQYF
11	TRBV4-3	TRBJ2-3	CASSRGGAQYF
14	TRBV9	TRBJ2-5	CASSVGSGLETQYF
11	TRBV20-1	TRBJ1-1	CSASRGTEAFF
17	TRBV9	TRBJ2-5	CASSVDPSRAGEETQYF